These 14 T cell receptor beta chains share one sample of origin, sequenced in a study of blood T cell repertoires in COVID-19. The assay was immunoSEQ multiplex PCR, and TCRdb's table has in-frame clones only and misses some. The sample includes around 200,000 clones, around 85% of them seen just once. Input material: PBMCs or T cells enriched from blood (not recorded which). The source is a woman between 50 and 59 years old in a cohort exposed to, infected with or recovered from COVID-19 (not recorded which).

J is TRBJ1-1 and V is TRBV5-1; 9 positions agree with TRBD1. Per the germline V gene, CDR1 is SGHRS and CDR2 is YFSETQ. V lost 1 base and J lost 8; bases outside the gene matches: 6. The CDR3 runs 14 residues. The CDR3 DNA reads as TGCGCCAGCAGCTTGTCGGGACAGGGAAACGAAGCTTTCTTT. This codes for CASSLSGQGNEAFF.

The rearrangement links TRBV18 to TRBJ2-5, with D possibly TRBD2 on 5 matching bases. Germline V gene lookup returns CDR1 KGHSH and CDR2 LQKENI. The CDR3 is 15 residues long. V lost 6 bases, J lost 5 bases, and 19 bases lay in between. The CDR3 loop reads CASSLHHGPGETQYF. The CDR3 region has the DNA TGTGCCAGCTCCCTTCACCACGGACCGGGGGAGACCCAGTACTTC.

DNA for the CDR3: TGTGCCAGCAGGGTGGGGGCCCGGACTTTCTATGGCTACACCTTC. This encodes CASRVGARTFYGYTF. This sequence joins TRBV6-5 and TRBJ1-2; possible D gene TRBD1, 6 bases. Trimming left V 6 bases short and J 4 bases short, with 18 bases between. Germline loops: CDR1 MNHEY, CDR2 SVGAGI. The CDR3 sequence is 15 residues long.

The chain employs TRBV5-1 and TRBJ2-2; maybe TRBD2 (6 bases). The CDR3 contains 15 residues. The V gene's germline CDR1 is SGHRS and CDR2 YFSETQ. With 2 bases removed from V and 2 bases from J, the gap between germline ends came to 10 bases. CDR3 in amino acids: CASSFSGENTGELFF. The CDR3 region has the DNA TGCGCCAGCAGCTTCTCGGGGGAAAACACCGGGGAGCTGTTTTTT.

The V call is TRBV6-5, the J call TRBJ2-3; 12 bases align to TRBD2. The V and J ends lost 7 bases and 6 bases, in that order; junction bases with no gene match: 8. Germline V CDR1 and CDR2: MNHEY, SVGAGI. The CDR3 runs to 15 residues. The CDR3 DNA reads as TGTGCCAGCACCCCTAGCGGGGGGGCATTCGATACGCAGTATTTT. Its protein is CASTPSGGAFDTQYF.

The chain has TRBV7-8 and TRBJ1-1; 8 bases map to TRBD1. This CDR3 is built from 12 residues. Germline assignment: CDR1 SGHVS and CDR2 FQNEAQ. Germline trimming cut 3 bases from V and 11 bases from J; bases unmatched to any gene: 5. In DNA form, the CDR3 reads TGTGCCAGCAGCTTGACAGGGGCGGGTGCTTTCTTT. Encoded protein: CASSLTGAGAFF.

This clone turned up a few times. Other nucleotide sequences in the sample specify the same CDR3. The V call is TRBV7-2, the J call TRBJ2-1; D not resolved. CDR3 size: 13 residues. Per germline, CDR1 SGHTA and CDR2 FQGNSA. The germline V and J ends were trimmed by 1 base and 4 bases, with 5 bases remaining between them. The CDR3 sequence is CASSLGQYNEQFF. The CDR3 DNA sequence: TGTGCCAGCAGCTTAGGGCAGTACAATGAGCAGTTCTTC.

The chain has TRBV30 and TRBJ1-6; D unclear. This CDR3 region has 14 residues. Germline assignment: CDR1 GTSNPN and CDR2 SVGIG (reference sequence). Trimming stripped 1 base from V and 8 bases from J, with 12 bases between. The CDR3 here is CAWSGGPGDSPLHF. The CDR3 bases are TGTGCCTGGAGTGGAGGGCCTGGTGATTCACCCCTCCACTTT.

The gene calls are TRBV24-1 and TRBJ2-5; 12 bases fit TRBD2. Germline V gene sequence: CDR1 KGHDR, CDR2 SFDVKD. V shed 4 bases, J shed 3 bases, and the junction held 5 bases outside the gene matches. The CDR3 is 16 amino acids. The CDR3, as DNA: TGTGCCACCAGTGAAACCCTAGCGGGGGGGAAAGAGACCCAGTACTTC. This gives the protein CATSETLAGGKETQYF.

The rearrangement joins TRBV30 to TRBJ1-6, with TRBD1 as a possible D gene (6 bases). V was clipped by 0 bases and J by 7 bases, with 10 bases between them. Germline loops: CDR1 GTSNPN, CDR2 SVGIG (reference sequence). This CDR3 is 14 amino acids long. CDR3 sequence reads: CAWSVKGVNSPLHF. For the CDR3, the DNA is TGTGCCTGGAGTGTAAAGGGGGTGAATTCACCCCTCCACTTT.

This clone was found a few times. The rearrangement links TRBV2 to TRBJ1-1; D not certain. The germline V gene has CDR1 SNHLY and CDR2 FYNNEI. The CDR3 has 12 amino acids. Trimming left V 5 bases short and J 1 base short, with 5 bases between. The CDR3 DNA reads TGTGCCAGCAGTACAGAGAACACTGAAGCTTTCTTT. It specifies CASSTENTEAFF.

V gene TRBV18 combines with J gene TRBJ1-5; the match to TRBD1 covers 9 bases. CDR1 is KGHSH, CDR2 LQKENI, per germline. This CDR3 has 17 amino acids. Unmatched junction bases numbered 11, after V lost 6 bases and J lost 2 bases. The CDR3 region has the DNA TGTGCCAGCTCCCCAACACAGGGGGCTGGTCGCAATCAGCCCCAGCATTTT. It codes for CASSPTQGAGRNQPQHF.

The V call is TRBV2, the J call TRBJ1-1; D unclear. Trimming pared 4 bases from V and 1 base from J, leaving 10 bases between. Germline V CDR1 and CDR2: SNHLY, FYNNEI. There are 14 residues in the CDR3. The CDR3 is CASSGQTENTEAFF. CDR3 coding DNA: TGTGCCAGCAGTGGACAAACAGAGAACACTGAAGCTTTCTTT. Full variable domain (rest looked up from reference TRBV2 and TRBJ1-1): EPEVTQTPSHQVTQMGQEVILRCVPISNHLYFYWYRQILGQKVEFLVSFYNNEISEKSEIFDDQFSVERPDGSNFTLKIRSTKLEDSAMYFCASSGQTENTEAFFGQGTRLTVV.

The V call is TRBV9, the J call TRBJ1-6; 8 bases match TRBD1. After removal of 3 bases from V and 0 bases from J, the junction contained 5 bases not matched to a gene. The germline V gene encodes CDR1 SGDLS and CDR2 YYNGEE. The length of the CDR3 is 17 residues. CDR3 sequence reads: CASSATTGGSYNSPLHF. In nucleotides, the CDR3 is TGTGCCAGCAGCGCTACCACAGGGGGCTCCTATAATTCACCCCTCCACTTT.